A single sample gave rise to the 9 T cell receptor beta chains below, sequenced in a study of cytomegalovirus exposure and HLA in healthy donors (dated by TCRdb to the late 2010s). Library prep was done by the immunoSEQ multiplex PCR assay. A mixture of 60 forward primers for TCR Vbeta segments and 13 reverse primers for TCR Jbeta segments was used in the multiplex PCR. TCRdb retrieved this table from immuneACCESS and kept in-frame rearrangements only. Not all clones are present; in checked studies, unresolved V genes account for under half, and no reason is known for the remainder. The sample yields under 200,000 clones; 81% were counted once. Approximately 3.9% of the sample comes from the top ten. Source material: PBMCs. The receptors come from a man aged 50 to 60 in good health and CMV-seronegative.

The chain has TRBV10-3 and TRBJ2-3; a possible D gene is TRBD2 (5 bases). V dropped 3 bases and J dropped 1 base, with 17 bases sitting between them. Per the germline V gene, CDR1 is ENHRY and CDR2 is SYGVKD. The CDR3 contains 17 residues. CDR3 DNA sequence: TGTGCCATCAGTGACCCGGAGGCGTCAAAGGGCACAGATACGCAGTATTTT. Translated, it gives CAISDPEASKGTDTQYF.

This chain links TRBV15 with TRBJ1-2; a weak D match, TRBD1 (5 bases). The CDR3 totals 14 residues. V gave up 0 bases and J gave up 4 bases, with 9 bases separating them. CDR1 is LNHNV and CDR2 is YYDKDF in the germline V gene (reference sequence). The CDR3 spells CATSRDRQGYGYTF. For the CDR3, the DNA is TGTGCCACCAGCAGAGATCGGCAGGGCTATGGCTACACCTTC.

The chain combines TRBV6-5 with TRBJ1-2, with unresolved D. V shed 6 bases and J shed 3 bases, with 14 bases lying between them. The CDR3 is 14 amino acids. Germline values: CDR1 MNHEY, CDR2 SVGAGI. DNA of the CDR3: TGTGCCAGCAGGCCAATCGACACCTACTATGGCTACACCTTC. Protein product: CASRPIDTYYGYTF.

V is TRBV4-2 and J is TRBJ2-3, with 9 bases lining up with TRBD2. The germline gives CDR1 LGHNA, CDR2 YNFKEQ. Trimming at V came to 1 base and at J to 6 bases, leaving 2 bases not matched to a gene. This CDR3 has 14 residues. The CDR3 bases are TGTGCCAGCAGCCAAGGACTAGCGGCCGATACGCAGTATTTT. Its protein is CASSQGLAADTQYF.

CDR3 nucleotides: TGTGCCAGCAGCTTAGGATCCTCGGGGAATTTCTACGAGCAGTACTTC. As protein: CASSLGSSGNFYEQYF. This chain connects TRBV7-2 to TRBJ2-7; perhaps TRBD2 as D (5 bases). The CDR3 is 16 amino acids. With 1 base removed from V and 3 bases from J, the gap between germline ends came to 16 bases. Germline V gene data show CDR1 as SGHTA and CDR2 as FQGNSA.

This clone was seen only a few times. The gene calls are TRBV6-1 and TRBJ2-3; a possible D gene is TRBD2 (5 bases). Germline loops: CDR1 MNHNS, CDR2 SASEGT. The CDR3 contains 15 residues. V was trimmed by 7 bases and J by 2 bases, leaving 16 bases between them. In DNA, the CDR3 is TGTGCCAGCACCGAACTAGGAAGGGTCACAGATACGCAGTATTTT. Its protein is CASTELGRVTDTQYF.

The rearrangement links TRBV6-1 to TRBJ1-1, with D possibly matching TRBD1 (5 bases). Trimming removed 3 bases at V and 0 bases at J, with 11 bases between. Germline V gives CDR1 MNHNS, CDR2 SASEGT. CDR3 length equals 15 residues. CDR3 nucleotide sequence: TGTGCCAGCAGTGAGGAGGGAGGGGTGAACACTGAAGCTTTCTTT. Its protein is CASSEEGGVNTEAFF.

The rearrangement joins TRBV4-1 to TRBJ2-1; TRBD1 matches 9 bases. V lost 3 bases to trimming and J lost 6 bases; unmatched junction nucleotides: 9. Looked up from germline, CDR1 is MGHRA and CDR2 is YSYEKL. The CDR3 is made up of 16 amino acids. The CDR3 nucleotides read TGCGCCAGCAGCCAGGGGGGACAGGGAAACCTCAATGAGCAGTTCTTC. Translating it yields CASSQGGQGNLNEQFF.

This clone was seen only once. CDR3 amino acids: CASSLARPGRGNEQFF. In nucleotides, the CDR3 is TGCGCCAGCAGCTTGGCCCGTCCCGGACGGGGAAATGAGCAGTTCTTC. The chain is built from TRBV5-1 and TRBJ2-1; maybe TRBD2 (5 bases). V was trimmed by 0 bases and J by 7 bases, leaving 17 bases between them. In germline, CDR1 is SGHRS, CDR2 YFSETQ. The CDR3 loop spans 16 amino acids.